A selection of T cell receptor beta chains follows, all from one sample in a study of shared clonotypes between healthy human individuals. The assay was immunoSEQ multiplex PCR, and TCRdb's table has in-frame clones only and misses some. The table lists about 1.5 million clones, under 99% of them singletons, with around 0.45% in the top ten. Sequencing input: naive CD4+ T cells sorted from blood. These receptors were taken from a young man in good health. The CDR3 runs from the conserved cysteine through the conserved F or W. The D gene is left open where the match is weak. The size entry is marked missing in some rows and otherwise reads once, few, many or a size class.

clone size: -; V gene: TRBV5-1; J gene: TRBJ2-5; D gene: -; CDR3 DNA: TGCGCCAGCAGCACCACAGGGCGAGAGACCCAGTACTTC; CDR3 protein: CASSTTGRETQYF
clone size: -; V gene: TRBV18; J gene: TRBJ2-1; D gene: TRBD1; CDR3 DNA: TGTGCCAGCTCCGTGGGGGACAGGGGGCATAGTGATGAGCAGTTCTTC; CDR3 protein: CASSVGDRGHSDEQFF
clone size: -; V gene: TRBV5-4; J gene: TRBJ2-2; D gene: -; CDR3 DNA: TGTGCCAGCAGCTTGGGGTTGGGGTACACCGGGGAGCTGTTTTTT; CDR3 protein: CASSLGLGYTGELFF
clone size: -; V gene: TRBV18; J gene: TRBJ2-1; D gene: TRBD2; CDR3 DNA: TGTGCCAGCTCACCAGCGGGAGGGCCTGGTGAGCAGTTCTTC; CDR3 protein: CASSPAGGPGEQFF
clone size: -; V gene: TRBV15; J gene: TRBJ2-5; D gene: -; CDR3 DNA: TGTGCCACCAGCAGGACCAGAACCCAGTACTTC; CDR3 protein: CATSRTRTQYF
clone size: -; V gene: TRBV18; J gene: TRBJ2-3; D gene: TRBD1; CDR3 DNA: TGTGCCAGCTCACCCCCAGGGGGCAGAACAGATACGCAGTATTTT; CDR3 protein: CASSPPGGRTDTQYF
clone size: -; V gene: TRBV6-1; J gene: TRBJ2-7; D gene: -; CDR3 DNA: TGTGCCAGCAGTTACAGGGACGAGCAGTACTTC; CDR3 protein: CASSYRDEQYF
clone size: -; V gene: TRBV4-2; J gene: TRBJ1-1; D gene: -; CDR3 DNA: TGTGCCAGCAGCAAGACCCGGGACGGATACACTGAAGCTTTCTTT; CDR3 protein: CASSKTRDGYTEAFF
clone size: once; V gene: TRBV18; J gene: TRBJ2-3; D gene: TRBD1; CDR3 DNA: TGTGCCAGCTCACGCCAGGGGGCTAGCACAGATACGCAGTATTTT; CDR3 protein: CASSRQGASTDTQYF
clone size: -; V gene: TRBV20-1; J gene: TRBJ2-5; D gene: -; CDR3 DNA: TGCAGTGCTACTGAGGAGACCCAGTACTTC; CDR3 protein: CSATEETQYF
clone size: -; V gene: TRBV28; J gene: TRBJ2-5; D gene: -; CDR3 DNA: TGTGCCAGCAGTTTAGGGGGAGTTAGTGAGACCCAGTACTTC; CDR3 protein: CASSLGGVSETQYF
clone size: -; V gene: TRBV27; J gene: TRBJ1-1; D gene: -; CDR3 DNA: TGTGCCAGCAGGCCCGGTAGGGGGAACACTGAAGCTTTCTTT; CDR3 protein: CASRPGRGNTEAFF
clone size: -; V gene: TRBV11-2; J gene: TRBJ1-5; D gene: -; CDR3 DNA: TGTGCCAGCAGCTTAAAAGGGGGTCCGAATCAGCCCCAGCATTTT; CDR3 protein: CASSLKGGPNQPQHF
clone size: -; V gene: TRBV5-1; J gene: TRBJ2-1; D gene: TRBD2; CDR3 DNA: TGCGCCAGCAGCCAAGGACTAGCGGGAGTGTCTGAGCAGTTCTTC; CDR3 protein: CASSQGLAGVSEQFF
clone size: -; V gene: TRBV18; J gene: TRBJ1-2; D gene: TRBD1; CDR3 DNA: TGTGCCAGCTCAATTGCGACAGGGAATGGCTACACCTTC; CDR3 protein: CASSIATGNGYTF
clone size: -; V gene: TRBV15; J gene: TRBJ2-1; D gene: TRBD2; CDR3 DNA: TGTGCCACCAGCAGAGATCCCAGCGGGAGAGGGGGTGAGCAGTTCTTC; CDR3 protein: CATSRDPSGRGGEQFF
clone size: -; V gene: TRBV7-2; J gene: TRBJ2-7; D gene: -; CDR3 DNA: TGTGCCAGCAGCGAGAAAGGGCGGAGTCTTTATCCCTACGAGCAGTACTTC; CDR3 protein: CASSEKGRSLYPYEQYF
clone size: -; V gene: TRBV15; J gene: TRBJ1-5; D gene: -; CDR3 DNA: TGTGCCACCAGCAGTGGGTCCGGACGGATCAATCAGCCCCAGCATTTT; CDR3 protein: CATSSGSGRINQPQHF
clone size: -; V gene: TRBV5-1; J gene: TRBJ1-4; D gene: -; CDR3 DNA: TGCGCCAGCAGCTTGGAACCCGCAGATGAAAAACTGTTTTTT; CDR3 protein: CASSLEPADEKLFF
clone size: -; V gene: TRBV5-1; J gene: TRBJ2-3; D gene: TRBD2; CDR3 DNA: TGCGCCAGCACCCGGACTAGCGGGAGGGCCTCGGCAGATACGCAGTATTTT; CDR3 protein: CASTRTSGRASADTQYF
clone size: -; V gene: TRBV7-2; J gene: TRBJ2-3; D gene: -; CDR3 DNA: TGTGCCAGCAGCCCCCGACAGGAGACTACGCAGTATTTT; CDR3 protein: CASSPRQETTQYF
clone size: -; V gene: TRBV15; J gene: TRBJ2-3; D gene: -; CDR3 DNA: TGTGCCACCAGCAGAGATGCGGTGGGGCTAGGGGATACGCAGTATTTT; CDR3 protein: CATSRDAVGLGDTQYF
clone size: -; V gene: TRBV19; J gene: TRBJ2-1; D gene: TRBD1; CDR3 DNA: TGTGCCAGTAGTAGATACGCCGGGACAGGAACGTTAGGTGAGCAGTTCTTC; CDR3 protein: CASSRYAGTGTLGEQFF
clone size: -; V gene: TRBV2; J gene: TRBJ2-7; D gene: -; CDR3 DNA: TGTGCCAGCTTCGGGAATTCCTACGAGCAGTACTTC; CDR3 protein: CASFGNSYEQYF
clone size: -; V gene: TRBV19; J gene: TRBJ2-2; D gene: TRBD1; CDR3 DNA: TGTGCCAGTAGTGGAACAGGGGTAACCTTGGCCGGGGAGCTGTTTTTT; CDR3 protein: CASSGTGVTLAGELFF
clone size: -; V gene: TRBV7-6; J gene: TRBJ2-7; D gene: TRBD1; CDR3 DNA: TGTGCCAGCAGCCCCGGACAGGGTTTGAGCTCCTACGAGCAGTACTTC; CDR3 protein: CASSPGQGLSSYEQYF
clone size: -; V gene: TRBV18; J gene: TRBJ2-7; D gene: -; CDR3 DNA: TGTGCCAGCTCCACCGAGGAGGTTAGCTACGAGCAGTACTTC; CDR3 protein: CASSTEEVSYEQYF
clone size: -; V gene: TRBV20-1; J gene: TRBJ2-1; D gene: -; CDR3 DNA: TGCAGTGCCGGGTCGTACAATGAGCAGTTCTTC; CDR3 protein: CSAGSYNEQFF
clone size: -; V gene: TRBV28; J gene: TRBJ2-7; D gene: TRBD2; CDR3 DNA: TGTGCCAGCATTAGGACTAGCGGCAACGAGCAGTACTTC; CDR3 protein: CASIRTSGNEQYF
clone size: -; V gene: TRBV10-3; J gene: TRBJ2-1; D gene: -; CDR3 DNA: TGTGCCATCAGTGAGTTAGGGCTCTCCTACAATGAGCAGTTCTTC; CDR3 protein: CAISELGLSYNEQFF
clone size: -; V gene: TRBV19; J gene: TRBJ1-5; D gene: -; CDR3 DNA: TGTGCCAGTAGTATCGCTAGCAATCAGCCCCAGCATTTT; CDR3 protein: CASSIASNQPQHF
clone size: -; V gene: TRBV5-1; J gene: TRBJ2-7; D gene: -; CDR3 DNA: TGCGCCAGCAGCTCGGACCTCAGGTCATACGAGCAGTACTTC; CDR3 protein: CASSSDLRSYEQYF
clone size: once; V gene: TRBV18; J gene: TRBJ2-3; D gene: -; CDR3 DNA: TGTGCCAGCTCGGGACTTCAGCATAGCACAGATACGCAGTATTTT; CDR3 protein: CASSGLQHSTDTQYF
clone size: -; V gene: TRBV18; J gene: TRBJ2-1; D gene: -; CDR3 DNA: TGTGCCAGCTCACCTAAGAGTTACAGGGATGAGCAGTTCTTC; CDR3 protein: CASSPKSYRDEQFF
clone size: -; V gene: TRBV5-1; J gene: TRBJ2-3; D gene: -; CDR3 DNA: TGCGCCAGCAGCTTGGGCCGGAGTGATACGCAGTATTTT; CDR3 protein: CASSLGRSDTQYF
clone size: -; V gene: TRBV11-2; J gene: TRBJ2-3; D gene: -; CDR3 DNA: TGTGCCAGCAGCTTTCGCACAGATACGCAGTATTTT; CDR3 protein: CASSFRTDTQYF
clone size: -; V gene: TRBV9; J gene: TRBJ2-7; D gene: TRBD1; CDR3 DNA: TGTGCCAGCAGCGCCGGGACAGGGTTTGGGCAGTACTTC; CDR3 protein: CASSAGTGFGQYF
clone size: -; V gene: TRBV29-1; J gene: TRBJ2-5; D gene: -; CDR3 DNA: TGCAGCGTTGAAGGGAGCGGGCTGGAGACCCAGTACTTC; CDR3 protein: CSVEGSGLETQYF
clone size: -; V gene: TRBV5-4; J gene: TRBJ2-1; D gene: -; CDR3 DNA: TGTGCCAGCAGCTGGGAATTAGCGTTTTCCTACAATGAGCAGTTCTTC; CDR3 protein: CASSWELAFSYNEQFF
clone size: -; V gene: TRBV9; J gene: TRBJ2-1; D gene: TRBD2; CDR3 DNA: TGTGCCAGCAGCCGCCTAGCGGACAATGAGCAGTTCTTC; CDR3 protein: CASSRLADNEQFF
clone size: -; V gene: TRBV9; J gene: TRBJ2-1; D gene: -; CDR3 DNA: TGTGCCAGCAGCCCCTCCGGGCAGTTGATCGATGAGCAGTTCTTC; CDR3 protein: CASSPSGQLIDEQFF
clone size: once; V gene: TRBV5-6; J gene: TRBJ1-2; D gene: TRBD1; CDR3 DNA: TGTGCCAGCAGCTTGCTCACCCGGACAGGAAACTATGGCTACACCTTC; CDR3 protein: CASSLLTRTGNYGYTF
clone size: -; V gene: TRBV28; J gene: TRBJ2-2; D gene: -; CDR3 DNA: TGTGCCAGCAGTTTAATAAGCACCGGGGAGCTGTTTTTT; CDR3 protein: CASSLISTGELFF
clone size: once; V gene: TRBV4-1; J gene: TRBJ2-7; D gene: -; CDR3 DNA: TGCGCCAGCAGCCAAGATACCGAGCAGTACTTC; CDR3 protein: CASSQDTEQYF
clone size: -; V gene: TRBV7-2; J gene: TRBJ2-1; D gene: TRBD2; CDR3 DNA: TGTGCCAGCAGCCCGGGACTAGCGCGTCACAATGAGCAGTTCTTC; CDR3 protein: CASSPGLARHNEQFF
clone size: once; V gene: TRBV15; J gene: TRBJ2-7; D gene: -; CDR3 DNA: TGTGCCACCAGCAGATTAGGGAAAGACTACGAGCAGTACTTC; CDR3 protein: CATSRLGKDYEQYF
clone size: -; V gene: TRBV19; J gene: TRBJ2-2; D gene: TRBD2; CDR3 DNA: TGTGCCAGTAAAGGACTAGCACAGAACACCGGGGAGCTGTTTTTT; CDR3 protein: CASKGLAQNTGELFF
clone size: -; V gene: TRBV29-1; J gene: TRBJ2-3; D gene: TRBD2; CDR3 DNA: TGCAGCGTTGGGACCCCCTCTACTAGCGGGAACACAGATACGCAGTATTTT; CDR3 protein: CSVGTPSTSGNTDTQYF
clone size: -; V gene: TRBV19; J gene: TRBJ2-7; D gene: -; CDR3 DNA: TGTGCCAGTATGGGCAGCTCCTACGAGCAGTACTTC; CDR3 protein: CASMGSSYEQYF
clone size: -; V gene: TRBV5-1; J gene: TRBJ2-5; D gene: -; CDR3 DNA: TGCGCCAGCAGCTTGCAGGGCAAGCTACAAGAGACCCAGTACTTC; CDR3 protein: CASSLQGKLQETQYF
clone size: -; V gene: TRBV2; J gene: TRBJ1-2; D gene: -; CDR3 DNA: TGTGCCAGCAGTGAGTTGGACAGTAGCTATGGCTACACCTTC; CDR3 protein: CASSELDSSYGYTF
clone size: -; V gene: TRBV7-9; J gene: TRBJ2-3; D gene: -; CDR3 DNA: TGTGCCAGCAGCTTCAGGTTGTATGGGCAGTATTTT; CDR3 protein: CASSFRLYGQYF
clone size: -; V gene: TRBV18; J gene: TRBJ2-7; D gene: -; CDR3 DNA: TGTGCCAGCTCACCCCCAGGGAGCTACGAGCAGTACTTC; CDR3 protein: CASSPPGSYEQYF
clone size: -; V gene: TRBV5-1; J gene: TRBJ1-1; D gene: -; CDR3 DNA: TGCGCCAGTCATGTGCAGGGTAACACTGAAGCTTTCTTT; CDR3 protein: CASHVQGNTEAFF
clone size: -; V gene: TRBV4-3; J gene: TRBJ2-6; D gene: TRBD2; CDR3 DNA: TGCGCCAGCAGCCAAGTTGGTCTAGCGGGAGGAAGTGGGGCCAACGTCCTGACTTTC; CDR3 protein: CASSQVGLAGGSGANVLTF
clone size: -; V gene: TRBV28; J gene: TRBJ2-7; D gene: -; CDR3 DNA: TGTGCCAGCAGTTTTACAGGGACCCCCCGCGAGCAGTACTTC; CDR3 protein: CASSFTGTPREQYF